The source of this T cell receptor beta chain is a study of CD8+CD57+ T cells in acquired aplastic anemia. Overall study: Sorted CD4+ and CD8+ cells gave an average of roughly 3.2 ug of DNA.

Genomic DNA served as template for TCR beta VDJ and CDR3 profiling. One entry per CDR3 protein, called by TCRdb with MiXCR from the reads. The sample shows some 170,000 distinct CDR3 sequences, roughly 65% of them seen only once. CDR3 size: 14 residues. Trimming took 1 base from V and 8 from J, leaving 11 bases between them. Germline V gene data show CDR1 as KGHDR and CDR2 as SFDVKD. Those patients picked for sequencing had displayed CD8+CD57+ cell expansion on flow cytometry. The clonotype comes from a human donor with aplastic anemia. This chain links TRBV24-1 with TRBJ2-1, with unresolved D. Sequenced: sorted CD4+, CD8+, or CD8+CD57+ T cells (not recorded which) from PBMCs. This CDR3 reads CATSDLKRLDEQFF. The CDR3 nucleotides read TGTGCCACCAGTGATTTAAAAAGATTGGATGAGCAGTTCTTC.